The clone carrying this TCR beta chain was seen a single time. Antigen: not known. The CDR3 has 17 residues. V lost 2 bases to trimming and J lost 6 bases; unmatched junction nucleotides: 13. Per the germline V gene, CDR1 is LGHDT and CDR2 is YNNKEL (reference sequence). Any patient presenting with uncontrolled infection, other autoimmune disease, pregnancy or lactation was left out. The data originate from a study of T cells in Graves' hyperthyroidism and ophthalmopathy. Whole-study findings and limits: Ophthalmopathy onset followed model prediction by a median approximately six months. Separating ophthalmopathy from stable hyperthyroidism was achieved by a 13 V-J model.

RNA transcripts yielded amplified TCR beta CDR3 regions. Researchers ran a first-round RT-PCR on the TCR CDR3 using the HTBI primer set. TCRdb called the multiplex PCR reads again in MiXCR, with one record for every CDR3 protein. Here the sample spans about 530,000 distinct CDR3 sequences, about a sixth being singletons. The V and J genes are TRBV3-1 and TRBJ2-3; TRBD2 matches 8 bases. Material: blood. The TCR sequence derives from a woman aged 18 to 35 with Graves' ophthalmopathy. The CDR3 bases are TGTGCCAGCAGCCAAACCACCGGGACTAGTTTTTCCGATACGCAGTATTTT. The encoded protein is CASSQTTGTSFSDTQYF.